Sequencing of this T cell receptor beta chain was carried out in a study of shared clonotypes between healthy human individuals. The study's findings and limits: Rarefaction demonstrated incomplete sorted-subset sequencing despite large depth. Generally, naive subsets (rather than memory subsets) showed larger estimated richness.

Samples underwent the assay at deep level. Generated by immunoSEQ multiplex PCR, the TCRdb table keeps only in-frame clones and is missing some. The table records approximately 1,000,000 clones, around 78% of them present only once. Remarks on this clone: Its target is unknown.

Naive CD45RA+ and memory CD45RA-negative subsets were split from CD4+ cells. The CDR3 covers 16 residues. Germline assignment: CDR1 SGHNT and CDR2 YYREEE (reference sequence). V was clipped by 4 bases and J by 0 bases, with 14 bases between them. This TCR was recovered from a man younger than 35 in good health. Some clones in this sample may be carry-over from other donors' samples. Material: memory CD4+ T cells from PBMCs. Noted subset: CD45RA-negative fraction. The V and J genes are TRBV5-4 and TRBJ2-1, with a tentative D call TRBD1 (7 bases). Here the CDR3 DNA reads TGTGCCAGCAGCCAGGCGGGACAGCGCTCCTACAATGAGCAGTTCTTC. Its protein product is CASSQAGQRSYNEQFF. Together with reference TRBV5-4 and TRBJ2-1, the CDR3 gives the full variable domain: ETGVTQSPTHLIKTRGQQVTLRCSSQSGHNTVSWYQQALGQGPQFIFQYYREEENGRGNFPPRFSGLQFPNYSSELNVNALELDDSALYLCASSQAGQRSYNEQFFGPGTRLTVL.